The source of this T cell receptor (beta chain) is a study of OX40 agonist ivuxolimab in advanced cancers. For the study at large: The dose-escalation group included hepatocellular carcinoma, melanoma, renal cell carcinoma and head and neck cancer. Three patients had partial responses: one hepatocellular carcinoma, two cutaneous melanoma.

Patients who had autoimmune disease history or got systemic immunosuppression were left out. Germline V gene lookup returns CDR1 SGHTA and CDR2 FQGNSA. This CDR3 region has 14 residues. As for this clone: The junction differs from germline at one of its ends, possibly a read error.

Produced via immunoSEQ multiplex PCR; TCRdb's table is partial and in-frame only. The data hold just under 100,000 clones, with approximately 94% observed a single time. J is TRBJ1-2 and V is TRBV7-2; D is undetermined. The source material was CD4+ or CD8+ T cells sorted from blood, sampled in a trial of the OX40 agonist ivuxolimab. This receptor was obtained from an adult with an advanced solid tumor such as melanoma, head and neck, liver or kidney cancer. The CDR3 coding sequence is TGTGCTAGCAGCTTAAACAGAGCTAACTATGGCTACACCTTC. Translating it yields CASSLNRANYGYTF. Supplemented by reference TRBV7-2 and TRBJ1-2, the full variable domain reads GAGVSQSPSNKVTEKGKDVELRCDPISGHTALYWYRQSLGQGLEFLIYFQGNSAPDKSGLPSDRFSAERTGGSVSTLTIQRTQQEDSAVYLCASSLNRANYGYTFGSGTRLTVV.